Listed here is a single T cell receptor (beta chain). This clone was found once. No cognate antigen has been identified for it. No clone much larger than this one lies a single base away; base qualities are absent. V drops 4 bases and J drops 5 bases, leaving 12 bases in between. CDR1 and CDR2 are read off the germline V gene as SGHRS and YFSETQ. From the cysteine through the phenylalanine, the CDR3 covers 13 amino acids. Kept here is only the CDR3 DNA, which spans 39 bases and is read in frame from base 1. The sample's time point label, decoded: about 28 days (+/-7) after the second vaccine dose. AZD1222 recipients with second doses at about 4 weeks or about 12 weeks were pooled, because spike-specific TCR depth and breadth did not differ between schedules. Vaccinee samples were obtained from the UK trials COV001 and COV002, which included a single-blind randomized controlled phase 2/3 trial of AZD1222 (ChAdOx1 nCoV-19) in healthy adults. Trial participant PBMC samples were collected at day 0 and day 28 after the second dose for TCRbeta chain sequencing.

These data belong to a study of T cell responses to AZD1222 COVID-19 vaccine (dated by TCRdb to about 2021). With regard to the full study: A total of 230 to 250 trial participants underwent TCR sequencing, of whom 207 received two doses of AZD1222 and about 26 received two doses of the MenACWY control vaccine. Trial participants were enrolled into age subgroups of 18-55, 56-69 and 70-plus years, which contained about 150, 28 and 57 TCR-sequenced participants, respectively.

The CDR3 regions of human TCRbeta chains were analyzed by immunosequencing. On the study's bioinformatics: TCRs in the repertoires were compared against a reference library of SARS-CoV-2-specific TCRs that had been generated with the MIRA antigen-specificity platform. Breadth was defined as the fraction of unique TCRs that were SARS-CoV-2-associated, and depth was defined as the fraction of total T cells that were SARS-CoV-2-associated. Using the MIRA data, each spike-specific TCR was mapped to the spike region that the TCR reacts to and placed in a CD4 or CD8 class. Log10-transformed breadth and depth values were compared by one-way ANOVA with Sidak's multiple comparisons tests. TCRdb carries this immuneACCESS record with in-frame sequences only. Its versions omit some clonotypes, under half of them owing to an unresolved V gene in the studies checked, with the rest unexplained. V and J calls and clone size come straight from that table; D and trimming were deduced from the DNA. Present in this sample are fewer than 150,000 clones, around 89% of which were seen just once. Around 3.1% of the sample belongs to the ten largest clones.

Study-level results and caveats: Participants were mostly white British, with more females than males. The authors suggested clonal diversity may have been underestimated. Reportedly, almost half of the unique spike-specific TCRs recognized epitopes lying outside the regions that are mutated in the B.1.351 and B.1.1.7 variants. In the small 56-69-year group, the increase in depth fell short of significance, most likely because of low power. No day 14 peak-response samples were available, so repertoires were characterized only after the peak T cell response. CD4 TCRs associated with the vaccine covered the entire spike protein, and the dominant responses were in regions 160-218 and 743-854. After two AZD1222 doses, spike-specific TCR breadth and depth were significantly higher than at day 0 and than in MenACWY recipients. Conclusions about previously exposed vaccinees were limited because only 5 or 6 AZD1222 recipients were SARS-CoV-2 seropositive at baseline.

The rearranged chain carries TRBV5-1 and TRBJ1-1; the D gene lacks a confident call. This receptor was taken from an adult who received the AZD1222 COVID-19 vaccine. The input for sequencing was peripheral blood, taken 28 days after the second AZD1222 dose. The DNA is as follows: TGCGCCAGCAGCCGTGTTCGGGAAACTGAAGCTTTCTTT. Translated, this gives CASSRVRETEAFF.